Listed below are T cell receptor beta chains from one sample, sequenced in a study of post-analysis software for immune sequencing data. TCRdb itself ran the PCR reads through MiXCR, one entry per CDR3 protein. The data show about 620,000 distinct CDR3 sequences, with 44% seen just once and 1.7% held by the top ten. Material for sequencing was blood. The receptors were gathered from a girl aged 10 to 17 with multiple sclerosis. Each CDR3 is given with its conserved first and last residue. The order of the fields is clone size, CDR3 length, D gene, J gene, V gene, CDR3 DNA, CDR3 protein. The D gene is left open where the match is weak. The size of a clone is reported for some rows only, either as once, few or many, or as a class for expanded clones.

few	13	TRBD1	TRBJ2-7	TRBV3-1	TGTGCCAGCGGCGACAGGGCTACCTACGAGCAGTACTTC	CASGDRATYEQYF
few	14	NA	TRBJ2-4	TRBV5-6	TGTGCCAGCAGCCCGGGACGCCAAAGAAACATTCAGTACTTC	CASSPGRQRNIQYF
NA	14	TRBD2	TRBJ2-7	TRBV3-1	TGTGCCAGCAGCTCAGCGGGAATAGCGTACGAGCAGTACTTC	CASSSAGIAYEQYF
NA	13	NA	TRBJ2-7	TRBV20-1	TGCAGTGCTAGAGGGGGATCTGGTTACGAGCAGTACTTC	CSARGGSGYEQYF
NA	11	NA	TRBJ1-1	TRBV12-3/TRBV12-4	TGTGCCAGCAGATCCCGCCTGGAAGCTTTCTTT	CASRSRLEAFF
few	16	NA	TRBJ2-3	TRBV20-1	TGCAGTGCTCCAAAAGGGTCGACGGGGGTGACAGATACGCAGTATTTT	CSAPKGSTGVTDTQYF
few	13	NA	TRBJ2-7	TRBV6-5	TGTGCCAGCAGTTACTCCCCAGGGTCCGAGCAGTACTTC	CASSYSPGSEQYF
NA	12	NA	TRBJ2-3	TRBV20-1	TGCAGTGCTAGGAAGATCACAGATACGCAGTATTTT	CSARKITDTQYF
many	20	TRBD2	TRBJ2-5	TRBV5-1	TGCGCCAGCACTCCCGGCGGACTAGCGGGAGTTGATGCTTGGAAAGAGACCCAGTACTTC	CASTPGGLAGVDAWKETQYF
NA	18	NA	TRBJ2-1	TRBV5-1	TGCGCCAGCAGCTTGTGGGGGATTGGCGAGGCCCGGGACAATGAGCAGTTCTTC	CASSLWGIGEARDNEQFF
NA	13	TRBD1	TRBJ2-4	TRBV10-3	TGTGCCATCAGTGAGTCGAGCGGACAGGTCGGGTACTTC	CAISESSGQVGYF
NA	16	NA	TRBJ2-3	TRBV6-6	TGTGCCAGCAGTTACCTAGTAATCTCTAGCACAGATACGCAGTATTTT	CASSYLVISSTDTQYF
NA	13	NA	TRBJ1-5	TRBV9	TGTGCCAGCAGCGTAGATGGGGGCTGGCCCCAGCATTTT	CASSVDGGWPQHF
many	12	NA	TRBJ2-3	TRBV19	TGTGCCAGTAGCCAAACCTTAGATACGCAGTATTTT	CASSQTLDTQYF
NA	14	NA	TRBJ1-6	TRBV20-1	TGCAGTGCTAGATCTTGGGGCGTAGAGGGGGCCCTCCACTTT	CSARSWGVEGALHF
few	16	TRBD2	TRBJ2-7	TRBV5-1	TGCGCCAGCAGCTTGGAACTAGCGGTCATGAGGAACGAGCAGTACTTC	CASSLELAVMRNEQYF